The T cell receptor beta chain under discussion was sequenced for a study of T cell repertoires in cytomegalovirus infection. MiXCR, run by TCRdb on the reads, gives a single entry per CDR3 protein. The sample records 750,000 to 950,000 distinct CDR3 sequences, approximately 32% being singletons. CDR1 and CDR2 (germline): MGHRA, YSYEKL. With 0 bases removed from V and 2 bases from J, the gap between germline ends came to 13 bases. The CDR3 has 16 amino acids. With regard to this clonotype: Its antigen is undetermined.

This chain connects TRBV4-1 to TRBJ1-1; no firm D call. This sequence originates from a human donor in good health (CMV status not recorded). Some clones in this sample may be carry-over from other donors' samples. This specimen was cultured CD8+ T cells from PBMCs, taken from culture after CMV antigen stimulation. The CDR3 here is CASSQDQMAVNTEAFF. CDR3 nucleotides: TGCGCCAGCAGCCAAGATCAAATGGCGGTCAACACTGAAGCTTTCTTT.